The 3 T cell receptor beta chains given below trace back to one sample, sequenced in a study of identical twins. Using its own MiXCR run on the 5' RACE reads, TCRdb lists one record per CDR3 protein. Here the sample spans roughly 570,000 distinct CDR3 sequences, around 9.6% being singletons. In addition, the sample was reused for a study of yellow fever vaccine responses in identical twins.

Sequenced material: PBMCs. These receptors came from a woman aged 18-29 years in good health.

This clonotype occurred a few times. The genes are TRBV7-2 and TRBJ2-3, with D maybe TRBD1 (6 bases). Trimming took off 2 bases at V and 2 bases at J, with 14 bases between the two ends. The CDR3 length is 16 residues. Per germline, CDR1 SGHTA and CDR2 FQGNSA. CDR3 sequence (DNA): TGTGCCAGCAGCTTATGGGGACACGGACCCACAGATACGCAGTATTTT. Its protein product is CASSLWGHGPTDTQYF.

This clonotype was counted at least ten times. The chain uses TRBV5-1 and TRBJ2-7; 7 bases agree with TRBD1. Germline CDR1 reads SGHRS; CDR2 reads YFSETQ. With V trimmed by 1 base and J by 3 bases, 7 bases remained unmatched. This CDR3 is 15 amino acids long. The CDR3 loop reads CASSLIPGQNYEQYF. In DNA form, the CDR3 reads TGCGCCAGCAGCTTGATACCGGGACAGAACTACGAGCAGTACTTC. Full variable domain (remainder filled in from reference TRBV5-1 and TRBJ2-7): KAGVTQTPRYLIKTRGQQVTLSCSPISGHRSVSWYQQTPGQGLQFLFEYFSETQRNKGNFPGRFSGRQFSNSRSEMNVSTLELGDSALYLCASSLIPGQNYEQYFGPGTRLTVT.

This clonotype turned up a few times. This chain links TRBV28 with TRBJ1-2; D is unresolved. Trimming took off 5 bases at V and 0 bases at J, with 13 bases between the two ends. The CDR3 extends over 15 amino acids. Germline values: CDR1 MDHEN, CDR2 SYDVKM. CDR3 nucleotide sequence: TGTGCCAGCAGTATAAGACGGACCCCTAACTATGGCTACACCTTC. Its protein is CASSIRRTPNYGYTF.